The rows below give T cell receptor beta chains drawn from one sample of a study of cytomegalovirus exposure and HLA in healthy donors. TCRdb keeps only in-frame clones here, not all; method: immunoSEQ multiplex PCR. Of some 140,000 clones listed, around 80% are singletons. Sequenced input: PBMCs. Every receptor here comes from a man aged 35 to 55 in good health and CMV-seropositive. Each CDR3 is given with its conserved first and last residue. The order of the fields is clone size, V gene, J gene, D gene, CDR3 DNA, CDR3 protein. D genes are given only for firm matches. Part of the rows lack a size; the others show once, few, many or a class for expanded clones.

.	TRBV28	TRBJ2-7	.	TGTGCCAGCAGTTTCTCCGTATCCTACGAGCAGTACTTC	CASSFSVSYEQYF
.	TRBV20-1	TRBJ2-5	TRBD2	TGCAGTTGGCTAGCGGAAGAGACCCAGTACTTC	CSWLAEETQYF
once	TRBV29-1	TRBJ1-1	TRBD1	TGCAGCGTCGTAGGGACAGCGGGCATGAACACTGAAGCTTTCTTT	CSVVGTAGMNTEAFF
.	TRBV28	TRBJ1-1	.	TGTGCCAGCAGTCGATGGGGACTGCAGAACACTGAAGCTTTCTTT	CASSRWGLQNTEAFF
.	TRBV7-2	TRBJ2-3	.	TGTGCCAGCAGCAATAGCCTCTATCCCACAGATACGCAGTATTTT	CASSNSLYPTDTQYF
few	TRBV19	TRBJ1-6	TRBD1	TGTGCCAGTCAGGGGACAGCCAATTCACCCCTCCACTTT	CASQGTANSPLHF
.	TRBV6-5	TRBJ2-2	.	TGTGCCAGCGCTTGGGGGGTTCCCGGGGAGCTGTTTTTT	CASAWGVPGELFF
.	TRBV7-2	TRBJ1-1	TRBD1	TGTGCCAGCAGCTTAGCGGGACAGGGCTCGGGCACTGAAGCTTTCTTT	CASSLAGQGSGTEAFF
.	TRBV7-2	TRBJ2-5	.	TGTGCCAGCAGCTTAGTTCCGGGCCAAGAGACCCAGTACTTC	CASSLVPGQETQYF
.	TRBV29-1	TRBJ1-2	TRBD1	TGCAGCGTTGTTGGCAGGGGGCTAGGCTACACCTTC	CSVVGRGLGYTF
.	TRBV10-3	TRBJ2-2	TRBD1	TGTGCCATCAGTCCGGGACAGGGAACCGGGGAGCTGTTTTTT	CAISPGQGTGELFF
once	TRBV7-9	TRBJ2-7	TRBD1	TGTGCCAGCAGCCCAGGGGGTTCCTACGAGCAGTACTTC	CASSPGGSYEQYF
.	TRBV7-8	TRBJ2-5	.	TGTGCCAGCAGCTTTTCGACAGGACTTCAAGAGACCCAGTACTTC	CASSFSTGLQETQYF
.	TRBV2	TRBJ1-1	TRBD1	TGTGCCAGCACAGGGGGCGGATATCTCACTGAAGCTTTCTTT	CASTGGGYLTEAFF
.	TRBV18	TRBJ2-7	.	TGTGCCAGCTCACCAAGGAGGGGGCCCCACGAGCAGTACTTC	CASSPRRGPHEQYF
.	TRBV18	TRBJ2-5	TRBD1	TGTGCCAGCTCACCACCCCTGGACAGGGGAGAGACCCAGTACTTC	CASSPPLDRGETQYF
.	TRBV6-1	TRBJ2-1	.	TGTGCCAGCAGTGAAGAGGGGTTTACCTACAATGAGCAGTTCTTC	CASSEEGFTYNEQFF
.	TRBV5-1	TRBJ2-3	TRBD2	TGCGCCAGCAGCTTGGACCACCGACTAGCGGGGTATAGCACAGATACGCAGTATTTT	CASSLDHRLAGYSTDTQYF
.	TRBV4-2	TRBJ2-1	TRBD2	TGTGCCAGCAGCCAAGATATGAAGCGGGGAGGCTACAATGAGCAGTTCTTC	CASSQDMKRGGYNEQFF
.	TRBV5-1	TRBJ2-3	.	TGCGCCAGCAGCCACGGGAGAAGAGAGACAGATACGCAGTATTTT	CASSHGRRETDTQYF
.	TRBV6-6	TRBJ1-6	TRBD1	TGTGCCAGCAGCCGCGCGGGACAGGGAAATTCACCCCTCCACTTT	CASSRAGQGNSPLHF
.	TRBV7-8	TRBJ2-1	TRBD2	TGTGCCAGCGCCTTCCCTACGACTAGCGGGAGAGGAGAGACCCAGTTCTTC	CASAFPTTSGRGETQFF
.	TRBV28	TRBJ2-7	.	TGTGCCAGCAGTCTACAGGTGTCCTACGAGCAGTACTTC	CASSLQVSYEQYF
.	TRBV19	TRBJ2-3	TRBD2	TGTGCCAGTAGTATATTGGCTAGCGGGAGCACAGATACGCAGTATTTT	CASSILASGSTDTQYF
.	TRBV27	TRBJ2-7	.	TGTGCCAGCAGTTCCCCACCCACCCTATGGGAGCAGTACTTC	CASSSPPTLWEQYF
.	TRBV4-2	TRBJ1-2	.	TGTGCCAGCAGGGTAGTTGGGGGGGAATTGTATGGCTACACCTTC	CASRVVGGELYGYTF
.	TRBV5-1	TRBJ2-5	.	TGCGCCAGCAGCTTGAGCAGGGTAGGAGAGACCCAGTACTTC	CASSLSRVGETQYF
.	TRBV19	TRBJ2-7	.	TGTGCCAGTAGTATACAAACAGACTACGAGCAGTACTTC	CASSIQTDYEQYF
.	TRBV6-4	TRBJ1-1	.	TGTGCCAGCAGTGCGGAGCAGAACACTGAAGCTTTCTTT	CASSAEQNTEAFF